This T cell receptor (beta chain) is drawn from a study of CD8+ T cells in alopecia areata. The V end lost 5 bases, the J end lost 7 bases, and 24 bases lay between the germline ends. Germline values: CDR1 MNHEY, CDR2 SMNVEV (reference sequence). The CDR3 is 16 residues long. Overall study results and limits: Higher clonality than in normal scalp was seen in lesional scalp, especially alopecia totalis/universalis. Mice showed clearer TCR sharing than patients did, a gap that was possibly HLA-related.

This clone turned up a few times. As yet, its antigen is unknown. In each case, RNA was isolated and then reverse transcribed into cDNA as the sequencing template. Profiled with immunoSEQ multiplex PCR; TCRdb holds only in-frame clones, not every one. The table records approximately 150,000 clones, less than 75% of them present only once. This sequence was found in a human donor in good health. This chain joins TRBV27 and TRBJ2-7; TRBD1 might be the D (6 bases). Input material: CD8+ T cells sorted from blood. CDR3 sequence: CASSPDLNRALGEQYF. Written as DNA, the CDR3 is TGTGCCAGCAGTCCTGATTTAAACAGGGCCCTCGGGGAGCAGTACTTC.